Shown below are 10 T cell receptor beta chains from a single sample sequenced in a study of blood T cell repertoires in COVID-19. Method: immunoSEQ multiplex PCR; TCRdb's copy keeps in-frame clones and lacks some. The data hold fewer than 450,000 clones, with around 88% observed a single time. Sequencing was performed on peripheral blood. These receptors were collected from a woman aged 45 to 65 with COVID-19, enrolled during active disease.

As for this clone: The sample has other DNA sequences that encode this CDR3 too. This chain joins TRBV6-5 and TRBJ2-1; 9 bases match TRBD1. CDR1 MNHEY and CDR2 SVGAGI come from the germline V gene. Trimming took 7 bases from V and 4 from J; bases not matched to a gene: 2. The CDR3 runs 13 residues. This chain's CDR3 is CASTGQGYNEQFF. The CDR3 DNA sequence: TGTGCCAGCACGGGACAGGGTTACAATGAGCAGTTCTTC.

The chain combines TRBV9 with TRBJ2-2; TRBD2 aligns across 11 bases. The CDR3 has 16 residues. Per the germline V gene, CDR1 is SGDLS and CDR2 is YYNGEE. The V gene end was trimmed by 4 bases and the J gene end by 1 base; junction bases not matched to a gene: 3. Written as DNA, the CDR3 is TGTGCCAGCAGCTCAACTAGCGGGAGGAACACCGGGGAGCTGTTTTTT. Amino acids: CASSSTSGRNTGELFF.

The chain carries TRBV3-1 (or the pseudogene TRBV3-2) and TRBJ1-6; D ambiguous. The length of the CDR3 is 13 residues. V lost 1 base to trimming and J lost 9 bases, with 7 bases between them. Germline lookup yields CDR1 LGHDT and CDR2 YNNKEL (reference sequence). CDR3 nucleotide sequence: TGTGCCAGCAGCCAAGTTAGTGTTTCACCCCTCCACTTT. This translates into CASSQVSVSPLHF.

The chain carries TRBV24-1 and TRBJ2-2; TRBD2 aligns across 8 bases. Germline values: CDR1 KGHDR, CDR2 SFDVKD. The CDR3 runs 15 residues. V trimming: 6 bases; J trimming: 4 bases; junction bases outside the gene matches: 6. Written as DNA, the CDR3 is TGTGCCACCAGTACGGGGGGGCCAAGCACCGGGGAGCTGTTTTTT. It translates to CATSTGGPSTGELFF.

J is TRBJ2-5 and V is TRBV5-4, with D possibly matching TRBD1 (6 bases). Trimming took off 2 bases at V and 5 bases at J, with 16 bases between the two ends. This CDR3 is built from 15 residues. Germline loops: CDR1 SGHNT, CDR2 YYREEE (reference sequence). The CDR3 here is CASSFGGVSAETQYF. The DNA of the CDR3 is TGTGCCAGCAGCTTTGGGGGCGTCAGCGCGGAGACCCAGTACTTC. The complete variable domain, with remaining parts taken from reference TRBV5-4 and TRBJ2-5, reads ETGVTQSPTHLIKTRGQQVTLRCSSQSGHNTVSWYQQALGQGPQFIFQYYREEENGRGNFPPRFSGLQFPNYSSELNVNALELDDSALYLCASSFGGVSAETQYFGPGTRLLVL.

V usage is TRBV7-2 and J usage is TRBJ2-3; D is perhaps TRBD2 (5 bases). Germline V CDR1 and CDR2: SGHTA, FQGNSA. The V and J ends lost 3 bases and 0 bases respectively, with 7 bases between them. The CDR3 loop spans 14 amino acids. Here the CDR3 DNA reads TGTGCCAGCAGCTTTGAGGGAAGCACAGATACGCAGTATTTT. It codes for CASSFEGSTDTQYF. Together with reference TRBV7-2 and TRBJ2-3, the CDR3 gives the full variable domain: GAGVSQSPSNKVTEKGKDVELRCDPISGHTALYWYRQSLGQGLEFLIYFQGNSAPDKSGLPSDRFSAERTGGSVSTLTIQRTQQEDSAVYLCASSFEGSTDTQYFGPGTRLTVL.

V and J are TRBV10-3 and TRBJ1-2; D remains unclear. There are 12 residues in the CDR3. Per germline, CDR1 ENHRY and CDR2 SYGVKD. The V gene lost 3 bases and the J gene lost 5 bases, with 7 bases spanning the gap. Written as DNA, the CDR3 is TGTGCCATCAGTGATGACTTTTATGGCTACACCTTC. It codes for CAISDDFYGYTF.

The genes are TRBV19 and TRBJ1-2, with D perhaps TRBD1 (6 bases). Trimming cost V 9 bases and J 1 base, with 18 bases left between them. Germline CDR1 reads LNHDA; CDR2 reads SQIVND (reference sequence). The CDR3 is 15 residues long. CDR3 in DNA: TGTGCCAGCAACTTCGGGGCAGGGGTTAACTATGGCTACACCTTC. Protein sequence: CASNFGAGVNYGYTF.

The rearrangement uses TRBV24-1 and TRBJ2-2, with 8 positions matching TRBD1. The CDR3 is made up of 17 amino acids. Trimming at V came to 9 bases and at J to 3 bases, leaving 14 bases not matched to a gene. Germline values: CDR1 KGHDR, CDR2 SFDVKD. This CDR3 reads CATGTHPRGQYTGELFF. The CDR3 DNA reads TGTGCCACCGGCACCCACCCCAGGGGGCAGTACACCGGGGAGCTGTTTTTT.

This clone occurred a few times. This rearrangement joins TRBV7-2 to TRBJ1-5, with D uncertain. This CDR3 spans 12 amino acids. From germline, CDR1 is SGHTA and CDR2 FQGNSA. The germline V and J ends were trimmed by 5 bases and 6 bases, with 8 bases remaining between them. CDR3 sequence: CASSPPGQPQHF. The CDR3, as DNA: TGTGCCAGCAGCCCTCCCGGTCAGCCCCAGCATTTT.